The 19 T cell receptor beta chains below come from one sample, sequenced in a study of T-cell reconstitution after alpha-beta-depleted transplantation in children. The TCRbeta library incorporated unique molecular identifiers. TCRdb itself ran the PCR reads through MiXCR, one entry per CDR3 protein. The sample has over 200,000 distinct CDR3 sequences, about 8.4% seen once; the top ten hold less than 40%. The material sequenced was PBMCs, mostly from graft donor cells, taken 360 days after TCRalphabeta/CD19-depleted stem cell transplant. The receptors derive from a male patient aged 2-15 years who had a stem cell transplant for acute myeloid leukemia, so the T cells may come from the graft donor.

This clonotype was seen at least ten times. The rearrangement joins TRBV5-6 to TRBJ2-3, with D unresolved. The CDR3 contains 13 residues. Germline CDR1 reads SGHDT; CDR2 reads YYEEEE. V dropped 0 bases and J dropped 3 bases, with 5 bases sitting between them. This chain's CDR3 is CASSLAQTDTQYF. In nucleotides, the CDR3 is TGTGCCAGCAGCTTGGCGCAGACAGATACGCAGTATTTT.

This clonotype was detected a few times. This rearrangement joins TRBV6-5 to TRBJ2-7; 7 positions agree with TRBD2. Trimming removed 2 bases from V and 2 bases from J; junction bases left unmatched: 9. The CDR3 length is 16 residues. Germline values: CDR1 MNHEY, CDR2 SVGAGI. The CDR3 DNA follows: TGTGCCAGCAGTTACGAGGTAGCGGGTGCACCCTACGAGCAGTACTTC. Protein: CASSYEVAGAPYEQYF.

The chain is built from TRBV5-6 and TRBJ2-7; D possibly uses TRBD1 or TRBD2 (6 bases each). CDR1 is SGHDT, CDR2 YYEEEE, per germline. V dropped 3 bases and J dropped 4 bases, with 11 bases sitting between them. The CDR3 is 13 amino acids. CDR3 in amino acids: CASSSQGRYEQYV. Here the CDR3 DNA reads TGTGCCAGCAGCTCCCAGGGGAGGTACGAGCAGTACGTC.

This clonotype was found a few times. This chain joins TRBV12-3 or TRBV12-4 and TRBJ2-1, with 8 positions matching TRBD2. Losses at the gene ends were 5 bases for V and 9 bases for J; bases not matched to a gene: 6. The CDR3 extends over 13 amino acids. The CDR3 DNA reads TGTGCCAGCAGTGACACTAGCGGCGGTGAGCAGTTCTTC. This sequence encodes CASSDTSGGEQFF.

The V gene is TRBV4-3, the J gene TRBJ2-3; a weak D match, TRBD2 (5 bases). The CDR3 extends over 16 amino acids. Germline CDR1 and CDR2: LGHNA and YSLEER. Trimming removed 7 bases from V and 2 bases from J, with 19 bases in between. For the CDR3, the DNA is TGCGCCAGCACCCCCGACTATTTGGGTTACACAGATACGCAGTATTTT. It translates to CASTPDYLGYTDTQYF.

This clonotype was found a few times. The gene calls are TRBV29-1 and TRBJ2-1; D perhaps matches TRBD2 (6 bases). This CDR3 has 14 amino acids. Trimming left V 4 bases short and J 3 bases short, with 13 bases between. The germline CDR1 and CDR2 sequences are SQVTM and ANQGSEA. The CDR3 region has the DNA TGCAGCGTTGTGGAGGGAGCCTACTACAATGAGCAGTTCTTC. Translation gives CSVVEGAYYNEQFF.

The chain carries TRBV12-3 or TRBV12-4 and TRBJ2-1; 15 nucleotides line up with TRBD2. Losses at the gene ends were 4 bases for V and 9 bases for J; bases not matched to a gene: 4. The CDR3 covers 15 residues. Here the CDR3 reads CASSWTSGRGGEQFF. CDR3 nucleotide sequence: TGTGCCAGCAGTTGGACTAGCGGGAGGGGTGGTGAGCAGTTCTTC.

The V gene is TRBV12-3 or TRBV12-4, the J gene TRBJ1-2; D not resolved. CDR3 length: 9 amino acids. V was shortened by 7 bases and J by 3 bases, with 0 bases between the two germline ends. The CDR3 is CASNYGYTF. CDR3 DNA: TGTGCCAGCAACTATGGCTACACCTTC.

The chain joins TRBV4-2 to TRBJ2-5; D tentatively fits TRBD1 or TRBD2 (5 bases each). This CDR3 has 15 residues. Between the trimmed V and J ends, which lost 2 bases and 0 bases, there was a span of 10 bases. CDR1 and CDR2 from the germline V gene are LGHNA and YNFKEQ. Written as DNA, the CDR3 is TGTGCCAGCAGCCAATCGGGACCTAACCAAGAGACCCAGTACTTC. This gives the protein CASSQSGPNQETQYF.

The table lists this clonotype with a few counts. The chain is built from TRBV7-2 and TRBJ2-1; tentatively, D is TRBD2 (5 bases). Germline CDR1 SGHTA, CDR2 FQGNSA. This CDR3 is built from 15 residues. V lost 2 bases and J 6 bases, leaving 14 bases between the germline ends. CDR3 amino acids: CASSLLARGSNEQFF. In DNA, the CDR3 is TGTGCCAGCAGCTTACTTGCTCGAGGGAGCAATGAGCAGTTCTTC.

The table lists this clonotype with many counts. V usage is TRBV10-3 and J usage is TRBJ2-1; 9 nucleotides match TRBD2. Per the germline V gene, CDR1 is ENHRY and CDR2 is SYGVKD. The CDR3 is 12 residues long. The V segment lost 8 bases and the J segment 10 bases; nucleotides outside the gene matches: 6. Here the CDR3 DNA reads TGTGCCATCCGGACTCTAGCGGGAGAGCAGTTCTTC. Its protein product is CAIRTLAGEQFF.

In this sample, this clonotype turned up once. The chain carries TRBV29-1 and TRBJ2-2; 7 nucleotides line up with TRBD1. This CDR3 has 14 amino acids. In germline, CDR1 is SQVTM, CDR2 ANQGSEA. J was trimmed by 5 bases and V by 5 bases; bases with no gene match: 8. Here the CDR3 DNA reads TGCAGCGTTAAACAGGGGTCGAGAACCGGGGAGCTGTTTTTT. It encodes CSVKQGSRTGELFF.

V is TRBV2 and J is TRBJ2-3; D gene unclear. Germline V lookup: CDR1 SNHLY, CDR2 FYNNEI. The CDR3 is 14 residues long. V lost 4 bases and J 2 bases, leaving 10 bases between the germline ends. The CDR3: CASSVRHATDTQYF. CDR3 nucleotides: TGTGCCAGCAGTGTGCGTCACGCCACAGATACGCAGTATTTT.

This clonotype was counted many times. The chain is built from TRBV7-3 and TRBJ1-5; D might be TRBD1 (6 bases). Germline V gene data show CDR1 as SGHTA and CDR2 as FQGTGA. The CDR3 is 15 amino acids. Trimming pared 6 bases from V and 2 bases from J, leaving 14 bases between. The CDR3 region is CASSYRERGNQPQHF. CDR3 coding DNA: TGTGCCAGCAGTTACAGGGAAAGGGGCAATCAGCCCCAGCATTTT.

In its sample, this clonotype was seen many times. The chain uses TRBV20-1 and TRBJ2-1; possible D gene TRBD2, 10 bases. V was pared by 6 bases and J by 10 bases, with 25 bases between. This CDR3 has 15 residues. Germline CDR1 DFQATT, CDR2 SNEGSKA (reference sequence). CDR3 coding DNA: TGCAGTGCGGTGGGACAGGGCGGACTAGCGGACGAGCAGTTCTTC. Amino acids: CSAVGQGGLADEQFF.

CDR3 coding DNA: TGTGCCAGCAGCGTGCGATCGAGACTCAATGAGCAGTTCTTC. It encodes CASSVRSRLNEQFF. The gene calls are TRBV7-9 and TRBJ2-1; no clear D gene. The CDR3 consists of 14 residues. Germline values: CDR1 SEHNR, CDR2 FQNEAQ (reference sequence). Trimming cost V 5 bases and J 6 bases, with 14 bases left between them.

This clonotype was counted only a few times. J is TRBJ2-5 and V is TRBV5-1; D possibly corresponds to TRBD2 (5 bases). Trimming left V 4 bases short and J 2 bases short, with 18 bases between. The V gene's germline CDR1 is SGHRS and CDR2 YFSETQ. CDR3 length: 16 residues. CDR3 region: CASSLGLSGSQETQYF. The CDR3 region has the DNA TGCGCCAGCAGCCTAGGTTTGAGCGGATCACAAGAGACCCAGTACTTC.

J is TRBJ2-1 and V is TRBV12-5; D is uncertain. The CDR3 has 14 residues. Germline CDR1 LGHNT, CDR2 FRNRAP. Trimming left V 2 bases short and J 5 bases short, with 10 bases between. Here the CDR3 DNA reads TGTGCTAGTGGTTTGCTACACAAGGACAATGAGCAGTTCTTC. Its protein product is CASGLLHKDNEQFF.

This rearrangement joins TRBV29-1 to TRBJ2-5; D tentatively fits TRBD1 or TRBD2 (6 bases each). Germline CDR1 and CDR2: SQVTM and ANQGSEA. This CDR3 comprises 12 residues. Trimming took 6 bases from V and 3 from J, leaving 11 bases between them. The CDR3 region is CSVNREEETQYF. The DNA for the CDR3 is TGCAGCGTGAACAGGGAGGAAGAGACCCAGTACTTC.